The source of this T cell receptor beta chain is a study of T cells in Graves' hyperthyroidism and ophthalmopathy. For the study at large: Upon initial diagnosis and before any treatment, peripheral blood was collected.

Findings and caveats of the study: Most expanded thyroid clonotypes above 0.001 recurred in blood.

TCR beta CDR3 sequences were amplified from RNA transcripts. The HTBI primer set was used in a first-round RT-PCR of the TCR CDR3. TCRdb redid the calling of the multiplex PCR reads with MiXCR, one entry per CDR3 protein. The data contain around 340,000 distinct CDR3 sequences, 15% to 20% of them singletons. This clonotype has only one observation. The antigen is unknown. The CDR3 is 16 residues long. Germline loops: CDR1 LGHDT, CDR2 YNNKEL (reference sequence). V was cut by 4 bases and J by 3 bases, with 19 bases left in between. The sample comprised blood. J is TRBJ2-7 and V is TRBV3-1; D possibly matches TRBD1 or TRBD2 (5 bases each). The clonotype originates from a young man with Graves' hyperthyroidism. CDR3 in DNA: TGTGCCAGCAGCCGCCCTATCGGGACGGCAATCTACGAGCAGTACTTC. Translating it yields CASSRPIGTAIYEQYF.